This T cell receptor beta chain was obtained from a study of blood T cell repertoires in COVID-19. On the study more broadly: The United States, Italy and Spain provided the acute and convalescent COVID-19 samples. The analysed material was cDNA or gDNA that came from T cells, B-cell-depleted T cells, or PBMCs.

Looked up from germline, CDR1 is SGHRS and CDR2 is YFSETQ. The V end lost 4 bases, the J end lost 2 bases, and 13 bases lay between the germline ends. The CDR3 is 16 residues long. Per the original methods: Amplification from reference gene primers served as the basis for estimated nucleated cell counts. Measured with immunoSEQ multiplex PCR; TCRdb has only the in-frame clones, and not every one. That table furnishes V, J and clone size, whereas the DNA furnished D and trimming. The sample holds about 250,000 clones, roughly 84% seen once. J is TRBJ1-6 and V is TRBV5-1; D gene unclear. The receptor was isolated from a man between 45 and 60 years old with active or convalescent COVID-19. The sample comprised peripheral blood. Written as DNA, the CDR3 is TGCGCCAGCAGCCCCCGGACTTCAACCTATAATTCACCCCTCCACTTT. This gives the protein CASSPRTSTYNSPLHF.